This TCR beta chain was sequenced for a study of Ad26.COV2.S vaccination and SARS-CoV-2 variants. This clone has a handful of counts. Specified treatment: about 20 received Ad26.COV2.S at low or high dose, single or two shots; 5 received placebo; per-sample allocation not given. Sampling happened 63 days after the first vaccine or placebo injection. TCRdb's table, derived via immunoSEQ multiplex PCR, lists solely in-frame clones and lacks some. The sample has about 400,000 clones, about 92% seen once. The CDR3 is made up of 15 amino acids. The germline V gene has CDR1 SGHTS and CDR2 YDEGEE. Trimming shortened V by 0 bases and J by 7 bases, and 16 bases separated the two germline ends.

The chain uses TRBV5-8 and TRBJ1-2; maybe TRBD1 (5 bases). The sample here was peripheral blood, taken in a trial of Ad26.COV2.S vaccine versus placebo. The origin of this receptor is a person aged 18-65 years who received the Ad26.COV2.S COVID-19 vaccine or a placebo. The CDR3 is CASSLDGQGVFGYTF. The CDR3 region has the DNA TGTGCCAGCAGCTTGGATGGTCAGGGCGTCTTTGGCTACACCTTC.